This record covers a single T cell receptor (beta chain). The antigen is not known. Germline trimming cut 6 bases from V and 0 bases from J; bases unmatched to any gene: 13. Germline V CDR1 and CDR2: LNHDA, SQIVND (reference sequence). CDR3 length: 17 amino acids. This sample stems from a study of beta chain features in type 1 diabetes. Study findings and constraints: PCR might pick shorter templates more often, in the same way for patients and controls. Patients' naive, central memory and Treg TCRB repertoires seemed closer to one another than those of healthy donors. TCRB CDR3s from Type 1 diabetes patients were moderately but significantly shorter in all four CD4+ subsets. More deletions and fewer insertions at VDJ junctions were seen in type 1 diabetes patients.

The authors reverse transcribed all of the isolated RNA, so sequencing captured expressed TCRB transcripts. Approximately 3.6 million reads per sample were averaged for naive, central memory and regulatory samples. This table comes from immunoSEQ multiplex PCR, and its TCRdb copy is limited to in-frame clones, with some not included. The sample lists some 160,000 clones, roughly 10% occurring once. The source is a woman aged 25 to 45 with type 1 diabetes. What was sequenced was central memory CD4+ T cells from blood. The rearrangement uses TRBV19 and TRBJ1-1; 7 nucleotides align to TRBD1. CDR3 amino acids: CASSPRTGGSMNTEAFF. In DNA, the CDR3 is TGTGCCAGTAGCCCTAGGACAGGTGGTTCAATGAACACTGAAGCTTTCTTT.